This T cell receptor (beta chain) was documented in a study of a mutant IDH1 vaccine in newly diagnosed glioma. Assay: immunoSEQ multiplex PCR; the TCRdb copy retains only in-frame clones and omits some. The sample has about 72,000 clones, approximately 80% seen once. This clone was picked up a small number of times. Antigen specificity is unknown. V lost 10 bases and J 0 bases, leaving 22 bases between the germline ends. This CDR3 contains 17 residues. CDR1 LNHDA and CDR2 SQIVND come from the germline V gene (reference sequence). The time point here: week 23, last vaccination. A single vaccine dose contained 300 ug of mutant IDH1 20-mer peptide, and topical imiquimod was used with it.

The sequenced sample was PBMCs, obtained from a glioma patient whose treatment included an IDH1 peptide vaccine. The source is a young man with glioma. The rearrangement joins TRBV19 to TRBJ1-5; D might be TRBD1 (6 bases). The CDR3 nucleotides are TGTGCCACCAACTGGGTAGGGGGATCTGATAGCAATCAGCCCCAGCATTTT. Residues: CATNWVGGSDSNQPQHF.